This record concerns one T cell receptor beta chain sequence. Other DNA sequences in the sample encode the same CDR3. Per the study methods: Nucleated cell counts were estimated from reference gene primer amplification. The data were produced by immunoSEQ multiplex PCR, yet TCRdb's version contains in-frame clones alone and is incomplete. That table is the source of V, J and clone size, and D and trimming were worked out from the DNA. The data show fewer than 65,000 clones, 87% seen once. This sample was taken from a study of blood T cell repertoires in COVID-19. The CDR3 sequence is 15 residues long. Germline V gives CDR1 SGHAT, CDR2 FQNNGV. The germline V and J ends were trimmed by 0 bases and 0 bases, with 9 bases remaining between them.

The sequencing input was peripheral blood. J is TRBJ2-7 and V is TRBV11-2; D perhaps matches TRBD2 (6 bases). The sequence came from a human donor with acute or convalescent COVID-19. The donor label of this sample is uncertain. The CDR3 bases are TGTGCCAGCAGCTTAGATCGGCGGGACTCCTACGAGCAGTACTTC. Its translation: CASSLDRRDSYEQYF.